What follows are 10 T cell receptor beta chains derived from one specimen sequenced in a study of human T cells and chemical hapten exposure. One entry per CDR3 protein, called by TCRdb with MiXCR from the RACE reads. This repertoire shows 360,000 or so distinct CDR3 sequences, about 6% found once; its top ten account for less than 6.5%. Time point in this sample: patch test 2, 6 weeks after DPC sensitization. The treatment was: therapeutic diphenylcyclopropenone sensitization with weekly scalp DPC. Sequenced here: whole blood, sampled in connection with sensitization to the hapten diphenylcyclopropenone (DPC). The origin of the receptors is a young woman with alopecia areata. Some clones in this sample may be carry-over from other donors' samples.

This clonotype showed up many times. The chain employs TRBV6-5 and TRBJ2-2; D is uncertain. Germline V lookup: CDR1 MNHEY, CDR2 SVGAGI. The CDR3 has 12 amino acids. V was pared by 6 bases and J by 4 bases, with 6 bases between. The CDR3 nucleotides are TGTGCCAGCAGCCAATTCACCGGGGAGCTGTTTTTT. It yields the protein CASSQFTGELFF.

This clonotype was seen at least ten times. The J gene is TRBJ1-5, the V gene TRBV6-1; D gene unclear. Germline V lookup: CDR1 MNHNS, CDR2 SASEGT. CDR3 length: 15 residues. V was pared by 1 base and J by 0 bases, with 7 bases between. The CDR3 DNA follows: TGTGCCAGCAGTGAAGTTCCCAATAGCAATCAGCCCCAGCATTTT. This translates into CASSEVPNSNQPQHF.

Points on this clonotype: At one of its ends the junction is not consistent with the germline gene, which may arise from a read error. The chain couples TRBV20-1 to TRBJ1-5, with a weak D call TRBD1 (5 bases). Germline CDR1 is DFQATT and CDR2 is SNEGSKA (reference sequence). The CDR3 has 14 amino acids. CDR3 DNA: TGCAGTGTTAGAAGGGGCTTGAGGGATCAGCCCCAGCATTTT. Its translation is CSVRRGLRDQPQHF.

This clonotype was picked up many times. The CDR3 region has the DNA TGTGCCAGCAGCACCGGGACAGGAGCTCCGAGTTATGGCTACACCTTC. It codes for CASSTGTGAPSYGYTF. This chain joins TRBV7-9 and TRBJ1-2; 8 bases map to TRBD1. Per germline, CDR1 SEHNR and CDR2 FQNEAQ (reference sequence). Trimming at V came to 5 bases and at J to 5 bases, leaving 13 bases not matched to a gene. The CDR3 length is 16 residues.

The rearrangement links TRBV11-2 to TRBJ1-1; TRBD1 matches at 9 bases. The V gene's germline CDR1 is SGHAT and CDR2 FQNNGV. J lost 5 bases, V lost 5 bases, and 6 bases had no gene match. This CDR3 comprises 14 residues. The CDR3 DNA is TGTGCCAGCAGCCTGACCGGGACAGGGACTGAAGCTTTCTTT. This sequence encodes CASSLTGTGTEAFF.

This clonotype turned up a few times. This may stem from a read error, because a much larger clone lies one nucleotide away. The chain couples TRBV6-5 to TRBJ1-1; 7 bases are shared with TRBD1. V was pared by 5 bases and J by 3 bases, with 0 bases of the junction left unmatched. Germline values: CDR1 MNHEY, CDR2 SVGAGI. The CDR3 sequence is 12 residues long. The DNA for the CDR3 is TGTGCCAGCAGTACAGGGGACACTGAAGCTTTCTTT. Protein product: CASSTGDTEAFF.

This chain joins TRBV9 and TRBJ1-6; D not certain. Germline V gene lookup returns CDR1 SGDLS and CDR2 YYNGEE. V dropped 0 bases and J dropped 8 bases, with 12 bases sitting between them. The CDR3 runs 15 residues. CDR3 nucleotides: TGTGCCAGCAGCGTAGGGGGATTTTCAGATTCACCCCTCCACTTT. This gives the protein CASSVGGFSDSPLHF. Full variable domain (missing parts from reference TRBV9 and TRBJ1-6): DSGVTQTPKHLITATGQRVTLRCSPRSGDLSVYWYQQSLDQGLQFLIQYYNGEERAKGNILERFSAQQFPDLHSELNLSSLELGDSALYFCASSVGGFSDSPLHFGNGTRLTVT.

The rearrangement links TRBV5-1 to TRBJ1-6; 7 nucleotides match TRBD1. Germline V gives CDR1 SGHRS, CDR2 YFSETQ. This CDR3 is built from 15 residues. V shed 5 bases, J shed 6 bases, and the junction held 8 bases outside the gene matches. The CDR3 coding sequence is TGCGCCAGCAGTTCTGGACAGGCGAGTAATTCACCCCTCCACTTT. Its translation is CASSSGQASNSPLHF. Combining the CDR3 with reference TRBV5-1 and TRBJ1-6 gives the whole variable domain KAGVTQTPRYLIKTRGQQVTLSCSPISGHRSVSWYQQTPGQGLQFLFEYFSETQRNKGNFPGRFSGRQFSNSRSEMNVSTLELGDSALYLCASSSGQASNSPLHFGNGTRLTVT.

The table lists this clonotype with many counts. The chain uses TRBV7-9 and TRBJ1-2; D gene unclear. Germline CDR1 and CDR2: SEHNR and FQNEAQ (reference sequence). This CDR3 comprises 16 residues. V lost 4 bases and J lost 0, with 15 bases in between. The CDR3 bases are TGTGCCAGCAGCTCAAGTCCCCCCGCACCTAACTATGGCTACACCTTC. It specifies CASSSSPPAPNYGYTF.

This clonotype was counted many times. Since the CDR3 does not end with the conserved phenylalanine or tryptophan, this likely comes from a read error. The DNA is left out, because the CDR3 cannot be placed on it with certainty; the CDR3 is given as TCRdb lists it. V gene TRBV28 combines with J gene TRBJ2-3; the listed D gene, TRBD1, was not tested against the DNA. The CDR3 is 9 residues long, counting both termini. The V gene's germline CDR1 is MDHEN and CDR2 SYDVKM. The CDR3 reads CASGHAGVL.